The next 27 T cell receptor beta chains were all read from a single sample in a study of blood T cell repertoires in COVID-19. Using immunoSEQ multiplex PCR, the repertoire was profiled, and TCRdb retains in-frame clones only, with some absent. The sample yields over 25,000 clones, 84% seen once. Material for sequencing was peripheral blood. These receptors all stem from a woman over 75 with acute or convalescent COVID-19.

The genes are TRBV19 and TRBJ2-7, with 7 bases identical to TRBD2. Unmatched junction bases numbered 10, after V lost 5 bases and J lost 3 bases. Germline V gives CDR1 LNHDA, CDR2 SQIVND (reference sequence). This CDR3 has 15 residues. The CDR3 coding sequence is TGTGCCAGTAGTTGGGCCCGGGGGGTGGACTACGAGCAGTACTTC. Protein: CASSWARGVDYEQYF.

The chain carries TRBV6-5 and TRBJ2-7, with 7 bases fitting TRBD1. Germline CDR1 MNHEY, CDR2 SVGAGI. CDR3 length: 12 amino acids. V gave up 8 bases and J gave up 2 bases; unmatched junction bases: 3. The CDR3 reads CASWTGPYEQYF. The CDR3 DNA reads TGTGCCAGCTGGACAGGCCCCTACGAGCAGTACTTC.

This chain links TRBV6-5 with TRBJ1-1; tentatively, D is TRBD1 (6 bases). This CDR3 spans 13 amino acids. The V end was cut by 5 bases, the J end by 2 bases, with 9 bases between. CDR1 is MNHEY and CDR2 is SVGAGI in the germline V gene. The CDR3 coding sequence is TGTGCCAGCAGTCCACAGGGAAACACTGAAGCTTTCTTT. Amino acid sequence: CASSPQGNTEAFF.

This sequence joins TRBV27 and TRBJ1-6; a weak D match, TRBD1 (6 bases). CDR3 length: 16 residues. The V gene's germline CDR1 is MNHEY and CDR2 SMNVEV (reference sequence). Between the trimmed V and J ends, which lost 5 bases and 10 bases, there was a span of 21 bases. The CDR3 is CASSPLTPQGWSPLHF. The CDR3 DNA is TGTGCCAGCAGTCCACTCACCCCACAGGGTTGGTCACCCCTCCACTTT.

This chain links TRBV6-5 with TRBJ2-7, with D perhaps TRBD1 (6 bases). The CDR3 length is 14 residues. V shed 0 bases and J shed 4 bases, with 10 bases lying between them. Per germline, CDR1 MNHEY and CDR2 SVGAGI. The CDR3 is CASSYSGRGYEQYF. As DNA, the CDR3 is TGTGCCAGCAGTTACTCGGGCAGGGGTTACGAGCAGTACTTC.

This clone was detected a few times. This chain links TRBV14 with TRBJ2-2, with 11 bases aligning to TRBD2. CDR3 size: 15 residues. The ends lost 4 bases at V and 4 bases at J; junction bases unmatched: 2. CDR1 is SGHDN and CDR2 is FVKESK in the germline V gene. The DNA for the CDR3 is TGTGCCAGCAGCCGCGGACTAGCGGGCACCGGGGAGCTGTTTTTT. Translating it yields CASSRGLAGTGELFF.

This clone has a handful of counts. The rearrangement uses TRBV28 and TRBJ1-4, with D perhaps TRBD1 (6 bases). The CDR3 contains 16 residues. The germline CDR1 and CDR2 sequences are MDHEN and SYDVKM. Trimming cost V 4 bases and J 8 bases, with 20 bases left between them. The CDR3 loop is CASSYGTPQGKEKLFF. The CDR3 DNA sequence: TGTGCCAGCAGTTACGGGACACCCCAGGGGAAAGAAAAACTGTTTTTT.

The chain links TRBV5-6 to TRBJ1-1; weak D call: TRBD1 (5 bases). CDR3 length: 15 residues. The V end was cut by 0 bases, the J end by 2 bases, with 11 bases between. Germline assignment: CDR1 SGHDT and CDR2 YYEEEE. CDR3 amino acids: CASSLGHRLNTEAFF. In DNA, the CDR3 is TGTGCCAGCAGCTTGGGTCACAGGCTAAACACTGAAGCTTTCTTT.

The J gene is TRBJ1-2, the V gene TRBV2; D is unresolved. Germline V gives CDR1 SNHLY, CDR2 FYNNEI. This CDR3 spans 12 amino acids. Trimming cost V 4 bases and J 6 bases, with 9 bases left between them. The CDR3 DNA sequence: TGTGCCAGCAGTGCCACAGAGCATGGCTACACCTTC. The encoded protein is CASSATEHGYTF.

This chain's CDR3 is CASSLVLNGDEQYF. The CDR3 bases are TGCGCCAGCAGCTTGGTTTTGAACGGGGACGAGCAGTACTTC. The chain couples TRBV5-1 to TRBJ2-7; a possible D gene is TRBD2 (5 bases). The V gene lost 0 bases and the J gene lost 5 bases, with 12 bases spanning the gap. The CDR3 loop spans 14 amino acids. Germline loops: CDR1 SGHRS, CDR2 YFSETQ. Full variable domain (remainder filled in from reference TRBV5-1 and TRBJ2-7): KAGVTQTPRYLIKTRGQQVTLSCSPISGHRSVSWYQQTPGQGLQFLFEYFSETQRNKGNFPGRFSGRQFSNSRSEMNVSTLELGDSALYLCASSLVLNGDEQYFGPGTRLTVT.

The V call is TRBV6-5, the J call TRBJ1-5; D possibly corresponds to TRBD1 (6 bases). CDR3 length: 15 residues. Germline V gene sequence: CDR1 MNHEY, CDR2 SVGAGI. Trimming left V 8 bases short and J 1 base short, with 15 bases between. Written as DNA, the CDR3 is TGTGCCAGCCTACAGGGCAGAGGAAGCAATCAGCCCCAGCATTTT. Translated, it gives CASLQGRGSNQPQHF.

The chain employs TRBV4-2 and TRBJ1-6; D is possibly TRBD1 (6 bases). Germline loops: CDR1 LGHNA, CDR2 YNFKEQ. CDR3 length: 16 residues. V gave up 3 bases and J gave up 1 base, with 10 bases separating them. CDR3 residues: CASSQSQGSYNSPLHF. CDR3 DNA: TGTGCCAGCAGCCAGTCACAGGGATCCTATAATTCACCCCTCCACTTT.

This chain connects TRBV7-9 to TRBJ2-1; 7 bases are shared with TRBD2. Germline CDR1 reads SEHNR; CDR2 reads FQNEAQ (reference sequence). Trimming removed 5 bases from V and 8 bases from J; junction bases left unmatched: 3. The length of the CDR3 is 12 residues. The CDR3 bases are TGTGCCAGCAGCCAGCGGGGCGATGAGCAGTTCTTC. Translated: CASSQRGDEQFF.

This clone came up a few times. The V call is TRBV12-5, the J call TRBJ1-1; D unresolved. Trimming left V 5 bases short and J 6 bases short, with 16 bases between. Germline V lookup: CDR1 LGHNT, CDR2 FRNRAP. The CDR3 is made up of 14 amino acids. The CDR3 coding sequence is TGTGCTAGTGGTCCAGGAGAGGGAATCTCTGAAGCTTTCTTT. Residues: CASGPGEGISEAFF.

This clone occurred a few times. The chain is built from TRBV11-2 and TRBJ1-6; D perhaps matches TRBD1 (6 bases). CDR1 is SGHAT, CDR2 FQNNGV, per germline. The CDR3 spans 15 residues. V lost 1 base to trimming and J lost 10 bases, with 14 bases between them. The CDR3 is CASSLGPGGGSPLHF. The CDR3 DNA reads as TGTGCCAGCAGCTTAGGCCCGGGGGGCGGATCACCCCTCCACTTT.

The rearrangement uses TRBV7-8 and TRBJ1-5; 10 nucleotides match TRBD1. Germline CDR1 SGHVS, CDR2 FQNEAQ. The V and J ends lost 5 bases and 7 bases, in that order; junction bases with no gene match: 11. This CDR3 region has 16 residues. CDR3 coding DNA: TGTGCCAGCAGCACGAGATGGGGACAGGGGCTCCAGCCCCAGCATTTT. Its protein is CASSTRWGQGLQPQHF.

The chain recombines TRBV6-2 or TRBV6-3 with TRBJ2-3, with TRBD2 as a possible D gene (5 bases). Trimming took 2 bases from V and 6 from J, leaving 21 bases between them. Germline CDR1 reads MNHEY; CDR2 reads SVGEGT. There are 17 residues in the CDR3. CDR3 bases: TGTGCCAGCAGTTACAATCTAGCCGGAACAATGTCGGATACGCAGTATTTT. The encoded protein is CASSYNLAGTMSDTQYF.

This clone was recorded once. CDR3 sequence (DNA): TGTGCCAGCACTAAACTCGGGACAGGGGTTAACACTGAAGCTTTCTTT. Protein product: CASTKLGTGVNTEAFF. The genes are TRBV11-2 and TRBJ1-1; 10 nucleotides align to TRBD1. The J segment lost 2 bases and the V segment lost 7 bases, leaving 10 bases of the junction unmatched. CDR1 and CDR2 (germline): SGHAT, FQNNGV. The CDR3 runs 16 residues.

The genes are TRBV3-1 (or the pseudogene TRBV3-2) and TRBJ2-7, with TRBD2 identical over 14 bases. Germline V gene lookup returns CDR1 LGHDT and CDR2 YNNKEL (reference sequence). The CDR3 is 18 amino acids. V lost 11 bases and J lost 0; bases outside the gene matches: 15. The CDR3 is CARYGLAGGPRSSYEQYF. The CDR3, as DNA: TGTGCCCGATACGGACTAGCGGGGGGCCCAAGGAGCTCCTACGAGCAGTACTTC.

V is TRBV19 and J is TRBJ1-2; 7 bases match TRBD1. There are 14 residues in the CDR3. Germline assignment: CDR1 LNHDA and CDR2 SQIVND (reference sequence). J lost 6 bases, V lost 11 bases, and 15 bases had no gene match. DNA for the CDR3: TGTGCCCCTTCGGTGCTACAGGGGCCCCATGGCTACACCTTC. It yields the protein CAPSVLQGPHGYTF.

The CDR3 loop reads CATSDSGGRAFYNEQFF. The CDR3 nucleotides read TGTGCCACCAGTGATTCTGGCGGGAGGGCCTTCTACAATGAGCAGTTCTTC. The genes are TRBV24-1 and TRBJ2-1; 9 bases are shared with TRBD2. Germline loops: CDR1 KGHDR, CDR2 SFDVKD. The CDR3 length is 17 residues. Unmatched junction bases numbered 7, after V lost 2 bases and J lost 3 bases.

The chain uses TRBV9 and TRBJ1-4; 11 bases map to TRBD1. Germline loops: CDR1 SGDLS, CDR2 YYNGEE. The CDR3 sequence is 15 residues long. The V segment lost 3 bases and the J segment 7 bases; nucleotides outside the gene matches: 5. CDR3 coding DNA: TGTGCCAGCAGCGGCGGGACAGGGGGAACTGAAAAACTGTTTTTT. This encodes CASSGGTGGTEKLFF.

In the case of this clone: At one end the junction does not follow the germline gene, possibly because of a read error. The DNA of the CDR3 is TGTGCCAGCAGTCTATCAGACAGGGCAGAGCAGTTCTTC. It yields the protein CASSLSDRAEQFF. This sequence joins TRBV27 and TRBJ2-1; 7 positions agree with TRBD1. Germline-derived CDR1 and CDR2 are MNHEY and SMNVEV (reference sequence). This CDR3 region has 13 residues.

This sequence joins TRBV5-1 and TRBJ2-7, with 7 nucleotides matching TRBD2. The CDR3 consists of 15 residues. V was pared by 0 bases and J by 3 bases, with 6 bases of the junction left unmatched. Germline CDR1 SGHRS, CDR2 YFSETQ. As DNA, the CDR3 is TGCGCCAGCAGCTTGGGACCAGCGGGGTACTACGAGCAGTACTTC. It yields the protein CASSLGPAGYYEQYF.

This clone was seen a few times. The DNA for the CDR3 is TGTGCCAGCAGGGAAGAGGACAGGTGGAATGAAAAACTGTTTTTT. Translating it yields CASREEDRWNEKLFF. The chain is built from TRBV28 and TRBJ1-4; 7 bases match TRBD1. With V trimmed by 6 bases and J by 5 bases, 9 bases remained unmatched. The CDR3 sequence is 15 residues long. The germline CDR1 and CDR2 sequences are MDHEN and SYDVKM.

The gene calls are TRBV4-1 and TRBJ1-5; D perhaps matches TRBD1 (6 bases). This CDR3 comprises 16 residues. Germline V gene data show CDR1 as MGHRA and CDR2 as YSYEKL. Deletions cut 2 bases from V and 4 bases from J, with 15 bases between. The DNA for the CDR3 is TGCGCCAGCAGCCAAAGGGGGGGAACCCTTAATCAGCCCCAGCATTTT. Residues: CASSQRGGTLNQPQHF.

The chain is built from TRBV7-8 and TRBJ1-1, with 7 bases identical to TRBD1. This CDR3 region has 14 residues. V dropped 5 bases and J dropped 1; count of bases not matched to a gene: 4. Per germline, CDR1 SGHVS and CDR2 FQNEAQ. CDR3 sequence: CASSTAGGNTEAFF. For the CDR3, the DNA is TGTGCCAGCAGCACTGCAGGGGGGAACACTGAAGCTTTCTTT.